The 25 T cell receptor beta chains below come from one sample, sequenced in a study of T cells after yellow fever vaccination. TCRdb redid the calling of the 5' RACE reads with MiXCR, one entry per CDR3 protein. The sample records some 560,000 distinct CDR3 sequences, about a sixth being singletons. The source material was PBMCs, sampled about 5 days after the first yellow fever vaccination. The receptors come from a man aged 18 to 35 who received the YFV17D yellow fever vaccine.

This clonotype was detected only a few times. The rearrangement joins TRBV5-4 to TRBJ2-1; 10 positions match TRBD2. Germline loops: CDR1 SGHNT, CDR2 YYREEE (reference sequence). Trimming at V came to 2 bases and at J to 8 bases, leaving 7 bases not matched to a gene. The CDR3 is 15 residues long. The CDR3 loop is CASSFSGGKWDEQFF. The DNA of the CDR3 is TGTGCCAGCAGCTTTAGCGGGGGGAAATGGGATGAGCAGTTCTTC.

The genes are TRBV7-9 and TRBJ2-7; no reliable D call. Germline CDR1 and CDR2: SEHNR and FQNEAQ (reference sequence). The V end was cut by 5 bases, the J end by 5 bases, with 10 bases between. The CDR3 totals 12 residues. CDR3 sequence reads: CASSPGPDEQYF. The CDR3 nucleotides read TGTGCCAGCAGCCCCGGCCCAGACGAGCAGTACTTC.

This clonotype was recorded a few times. The chain carries TRBV20-1 and TRBJ2-7; TRBD1 might be the D (5 bases). The germline V gene has CDR1 DFQATT and CDR2 SNEGSKA (reference sequence). The V end was cut by 3 bases, the J end by 4 bases, with 13 bases between. The CDR3 length is 13 residues. CDR3 DNA sequence: TGCAGTGCTAGTCAGGGTGGTGGTTACGAGCAGTACTTC. It translates to CSASQGGGYEQYF.

The chain's CDR3 is CASSLAWYRAATSDTEAFF. The CDR3 nucleotides read TGCGCCAGCAGCTTGGCCTGGTACAGGGCAGCAACGAGCGACACTGAAGCTTTCTTT. The chain is built from TRBV5-1 and TRBJ1-1; D perhaps matches TRBD1 (6 bases). Germline lookup yields CDR1 SGHRS and CDR2 YFSETQ. Trimming removed 0 bases from V and 3 bases from J, with 24 bases in between. This CDR3 is built from 19 residues.

This clonotype was seen only a few times. This sequence joins TRBV21-1 and TRBJ1-1; the D call in the table, TRBD1, was not verified against the DNA. TRBV21-1 is a documented pseudogene. The CDR3 contains 11 residues. CDR3 amino acids: CASREQPWAFF. The CDR3 DNA reads TGTGCCAGCAGGGAACAGCCCTGGGCTTTCTTT.

The chain couples TRBV7-9 to TRBJ2-5, with D uncertain. The V gene lost 4 bases and the J gene lost 2 bases, with 14 bases spanning the gap. This CDR3 region has 15 residues. CDR1 and CDR2 (germline): SEHNR, FQNEAQ (reference sequence). DNA for the CDR3: TGTGCCAGCAGCTCCCCGGCAGGTATACAAGAGACCCAGTACTTC. Translation gives CASSSPAGIQETQYF.

A few counts support this clonotype. The CDR3 nucleotides read TGTGCCAGCACTCCCGCTACGACAGATACGCAGTATTTT. Its protein product is CASTPATTDTQYF. The V gene is TRBV7-8, the J gene TRBJ2-3; D uncertain. Deletions cut 7 bases from V and 3 bases from J, with 11 bases between. CDR3 length equals 13 residues. Germline V lookup: CDR1 SGHVS, CDR2 FQNEAQ.

This clonotype was recorded a few times. V is TRBV18 and J is TRBJ1-1; 9 bases align to TRBD1. This CDR3 comprises 18 residues. The germline CDR1 and CDR2 sequences are KGHSH and LQKENI. Trimming cost V 3 bases and J 1 base; bases outside gene matches: 12. This CDR3 is CASSPPRGQGEGNTEAFF. The CDR3 bases are TGTGCCAGCTCACCCCCGCGGGGACAGGGAGAGGGGAACACTGAAGCTTTCTTT.

This clonotype has just a few counts. The CDR3 DNA sequence: TGTGCCAGCAGCGCGTTAGGGATCAACAATGAGCAGTTCTTC. Amino acid sequence: CASSALGINNEQFF. The chain couples TRBV6-1 to TRBJ2-1; no definite D call. The CDR3 has 14 residues. V lost 6 bases, J lost 5 bases, and 14 bases lay in between. Germline loops: CDR1 MNHNS, CDR2 SASEGT.

The genes are TRBV28 and TRBJ2-5; 9 bases are a match to TRBD2. The CDR3 has 15 amino acids. The germline V gene encodes CDR1 MDHEN and CDR2 SYDVKM. The trim removed 6 bases at V and 5 bases at J, leaving 10 bases unmatched. CDR3 amino acids: CASSEGLANTETQYF. Here the CDR3 DNA reads TGTGCCAGCAGCGAGGGACTAGCTAATACGGAGACCCAGTACTTC.

The chain carries TRBV19 and TRBJ2-7; TRBD2 agrees at 8 bases. In germline, CDR1 is LNHDA, CDR2 SQIVND (reference sequence). The V and J ends lost 9 bases and 1 base, in that order; junction bases with no gene match: 5. CDR3 length: 13 residues. The CDR3 reads CARGLDLSYEQYV. The CDR3 DNA reads TGTGCCAGGGGACTAGATCTTTCCTACGAGCAGTACGTC.

This clonotype has a handful of counts. The chain joins TRBV6-4 to TRBJ2-3, with D unclear. Trimming cost V 2 bases and J 2 bases, with 8 bases left between them. From germline, CDR1 is MRHNA and CDR2 SNTAGT. The CDR3 sequence is 14 residues long. CDR3 sequence (DNA): TGTGCCAGCAGTGACGGGATCGACACAGATACGCAGTATTTT. Translated: CASSDGIDTDTQYF.

In its sample, this clonotype was seen a few times. V gene TRBV5-6 combines with J gene TRBJ1-4; D is perhaps TRBD1 (6 bases). CDR1 and CDR2 (germline): SGHDT, YYEEEE. V lost 4 bases to trimming and J lost 7 bases, with 17 bases between them. CDR3 length equals 15 residues. CDR3 DNA sequence: TGTGCCAGCAGCCCGGCAGGGGTTGTCGGTGAAAAACTGTTTTTT. Translation gives CASSPAGVVGEKLFF. Variable domain in full (rest from reference TRBV5-6 and TRBJ1-4): DAGVTQSPTHLIKTRGQQVTLRCSPKSGHDTVSWYQQALGQGPQFIFQYYEEEERQRGNFPDRFSGHQFPNYSSELNVNALLLGDSALYLCASSPAGVVGEKLFFGSGTQLSVL.

The rearrangement links TRBV6-1 to TRBJ1-4, with D unclear. The germline V and J ends were trimmed by 4 bases and 4 bases, with 10 bases remaining between them. This CDR3 region has 14 residues. Looked up from germline, CDR1 is MNHNS and CDR2 is SASEGT. The CDR3 DNA is TGTGCCAGCAGTGGCAGCCCGATTAATGAAAAACTGTTTTTT. Its protein is CASSGSPINEKLFF.

The chain recombines TRBV27 with TRBJ1-1; D is possibly TRBD1 (6 bases). V lost 5 bases and J 5 bases, leaving 21 bases between the germline ends. The CDR3 has 16 residues. Germline CDR1 MNHEY, CDR2 SMNVEV (reference sequence). The CDR3 sequence: CASSLDLGGRFTEAFF. CDR3 in DNA: TGTGCCAGCAGTCTAGATCTTGGGGGGCGTTTTACTGAAGCTTTCTTT.

With respect to this clonotype: Mismatch with germline at one junction end may stem from a read error. This chain connects TRBV4-3 to TRBJ2-5, with 8 bases identical to TRBD2. CDR1 is LGHNA and CDR2 is YSLEER in the germline V gene. This CDR3 has 17 amino acids. The CDR3 DNA sequence: TGCGCCAGCAGCCAAGAGTGGCAGCGGGGGTACCAAGAGACCCTGTACTTC. Translating it yields CASSQEWQRGYQETLYF.

The V gene is TRBV7-9, the J gene TRBJ2-3; 13 bases line up with TRBD2. This CDR3 spans 16 amino acids. Germline V lookup: CDR1 SEHNR, CDR2 FQNEAQ (reference sequence). The V and J ends lost 2 bases and 3 bases, in that order; junction bases with no gene match: 2. The chain's CDR3 is CASSLTSGGATDTQYF. The CDR3 coding sequence is TGTGCCAGCAGCTTAACTAGCGGGGGGGCTACAGATACGCAGTATTTT.

The chain joins TRBV7-9 to TRBJ2-1, with 7 nucleotides matching TRBD2. The germline CDR1 and CDR2 sequences are SEHNR and FQNEAQ (reference sequence). The CDR3 extends over 13 amino acids. Losses at the gene ends were 1 base for V and 15 bases for J; bases not matched to a gene: 9. This CDR3 reads CASSLGSGAAPFF. Written as DNA, the CDR3 is TGTGCCAGCAGCTTAGGGAGCGGGGCCGCTCCGTTCTTC.

The V gene is TRBV6-1, the J gene TRBJ2-3; TRBD1 might be the D (5 bases). Between the trimmed V and J ends, which lost 8 bases and 1 base, there was a span of 13 bases. Germline CDR1 is MNHNS and CDR2 is SASEGT. The CDR3 covers 14 residues. The CDR3 nucleotides are TGTGCCAGCGGGGTATTAGGGGGCACAGATACGCAGTATTTT. Its translation: CASGVLGGTDTQYF.

V and J are TRBV10-1 and TRBJ2-1; D unclear. V was clipped by 3 bases and J by 8 bases, with 14 bases between them. The length of the CDR3 is 14 residues. Germline loops: CDR1 WNHNN, CDR2 SYGVQD (reference sequence). CDR3 in DNA: TGCGCCAGCAGTGACACGACAACTGGGGATGAGCAGTTCTTC. Translated, it gives CASSDTTTGDEQFF.

This chain joins TRBV29-1 and TRBJ2-3; no clear D gene. V was cut by 4 bases and J by 4 bases, with 12 bases left in between. The CDR3 contains 13 residues. The germline CDR1 and CDR2 sequences are SQVTM and ANQGSEA. CDR3 nucleotide sequence: TGCAGCGTTGCCAGAGAGATATCAGATACGCAGTATTTT. Protein sequence: CSVAREISDTQYF.

This clonotype was detected only a few times. The chain joins TRBV7-2 to TRBJ2-1; TRBD2 agrees at 7 bases. Trimming at V came to 1 base and at J to 10 bases, leaving 13 bases not matched to a gene. The CDR3 extends over 16 amino acids. Per germline, CDR1 SGHTA and CDR2 FQGNSA. This chain's CDR3 is CASSLGLAVKSEEQFF. The CDR3 DNA follows: TGTGCCAGCAGCTTAGGTCTAGCGGTCAAATCGGAGGAGCAGTTCTTC.

The chain combines TRBV15 with TRBJ1-1; D not certain. The CDR3 spans 12 residues. The V end lost 6 bases, the J end lost 4 bases, and 9 bases lay between the germline ends. Germline loops: CDR1 LNHNV, CDR2 YYDKDF (reference sequence). As DNA, the CDR3 is TGTGCCACCAGGGGATCGGCCACTGAAGCTTTCTTT. This encodes CATRGSATEAFF.

This clonotype was seen many times. This chain uses TRBV30 with TRBJ2-5; TRBD2 is a possible D gene (6 bases). V was trimmed by 4 bases and J by 5 bases, leaving 14 bases between them. The CDR3 runs to 13 residues. Germline CDR1 reads GTSNPN; CDR2 reads SVGIG (reference sequence). This chain's CDR3 is CAWTPFGRETQYF. In DNA form, the CDR3 reads TGTGCCTGGACCCCTTTTGGGAGGGAGACCCAGTACTTC.

V is TRBV18 and J is TRBJ1-5, with 7 bases identical to TRBD1. V was pared by 4 bases and J by 5 bases, with 5 bases of the junction left unmatched. The CDR3 contains 14 residues. CDR1 is KGHSH and CDR2 is LQKENI in the germline V gene. CDR3 region: CASSQGQADQPQHF. As DNA, the CDR3 is TGTGCCAGCTCACAAGGACAGGCCGATCAGCCCCAGCATTTT.